The 11 T cell receptor beta chains in this list originate from one sample, sequenced in a study of cytomegalovirus exposure and HLA in healthy donors. In the PCR, 60 Vbeta and 13 Jbeta primers were used. Libraries were prepared by immunoSEQ multiplex PCR; TCRdb keeps only in-frame clonotypes and omits some of them. The sample records over 100,000 clones, about 61% being singletons. Sequenced input: PBMCs. These receptors were taken from a woman aged 25 to 39 in good health and CMV-seronegative.

The table lists this clone with a few counts. This chain links TRBV9 with TRBJ1-1; 9 bases agree with TRBD1. Germline V gene data show CDR1 as SGDLS and CDR2 as YYNGEE. CDR3 size: 14 residues. V shed 2 bases, J shed 6 bases, and the junction held 5 bases outside the gene matches. The DNA of the CDR3 is TGTGCCAGCAGCGTCCTGGACAGGGGTGCTGAAGCTTTCTTT. Translating it yields CASSVLDRGAEAFF. Supplemented by reference TRBV9 and TRBJ1-1, the full variable domain reads DSGVTQTPKHLITATGQRVTLRCSPRSGDLSVYWYQQSLDQGLQFLIQYYNGEERAKGNILERFSAQQFPDLHSELNLSSLELGDSALYFCASSVLDRGAEAFFGQGTRLTVV.

The chain uses TRBV19 and TRBJ2-5; 9 nucleotides align to TRBD2. The V segment lost 3 bases and the J segment 2 bases; nucleotides outside the gene matches: 4. CDR1 LNHDA and CDR2 SQIVND come from the germline V gene (reference sequence). The CDR3 totals 15 residues. The CDR3: CASSIWLAGQETQYF. The CDR3 DNA reads TGTGCCAGTAGTATTTGGCTAGCGGGACAAGAGACCCAGTACTTC. Looking up the rest from reference TRBV19 and TRBJ2-5 gives the full variable domain: DGGITQSPKYLFRKEGQNVTLSCEQNLNHDAMYWYRQDPGQGLRLIYYSQIVNDFQKGDIAEGYSVSREKKESFPLTVTSAQKNPTAFYLCASSIWLAGQETQYFGPGTRLLVL.

The V and J genes are TRBV19 and TRBJ1-1; 9 positions match TRBD1. Germline V gene data show CDR1 as LNHDA and CDR2 as SQIVND (reference sequence). V was clipped by 7 bases and J by 3 bases; unmatched bases: 15. The CDR3 has 17 residues. The CDR3 is CASTLFWDRAWDTEAFF. The CDR3 DNA reads as TGTGCCAGTACTCTATTTTGGGACAGGGCTTGGGACACTGAAGCTTTCTTT.

The rearrangement joins TRBV6-5 to TRBJ1-1, with 8 nucleotides matching TRBD1. The CDR3 extends over 14 amino acids. Germline CDR1 reads MNHEY; CDR2 reads SVGAGI. With 6 bases clipped from V and 4 bases from J, the junction kept 7 bases outside the gene matches. This CDR3 is CASRDREAITEAFF. DNA for the CDR3: TGTGCCAGCAGGGACAGGGAGGCTATCACTGAAGCTTTCTTT.

This clone was detected once. V is TRBV6-1 and J is TRBJ1-6; 10 nucleotides agree with TRBD1. Germline CDR1 reads MNHNS; CDR2 reads SASEGT. V lost 3 bases and J lost 7; bases outside the gene matches: 3. The CDR3 runs 15 residues. CDR3 in amino acids: CASSDQTGGNSPLHF. Here the CDR3 DNA reads TGTGCCAGCAGTGACCAGACAGGGGGCAATTCACCCCTCCACTTT.

The chain employs TRBV25-1 and TRBJ2-3; D remains ambiguous. The CDR3 loop spans 11 amino acids. Per germline, CDR1 MGHDK and CDR2 SYGVNS. With 6 bases removed from V and 5 bases from J, the gap between germline ends came to 6 bases. The CDR3 bases are TGTGCCAGCAGGGAGCTAGATACGCAGTATTTT. As protein: CASRELDTQYF.

In this sample, this clone turned up once. V and J are TRBV5-4 and TRBJ1-2, with D possibly being TRBD1 (5 bases). The germline CDR1 and CDR2 sequences are SGHNT and YYREEE (reference sequence). Between the trimmed V and J ends, which lost 0 bases and 8 bases, there was a span of 8 bases. The CDR3 consists of 12 residues. The CDR3 protein is CASSLDRRGYTF. For the CDR3, the DNA is TGTGCCAGCAGCTTGGACAGGAGAGGCTACACCTTC.

This chain links TRBV19 with TRBJ2-7; TRBD2 aligns across 8 bases. V lost 4 bases to trimming and J lost 0 bases; unmatched junction nucleotides: 8. Germline loops: CDR1 LNHDA, CDR2 SQIVND (reference sequence). This CDR3 is built from 16 residues. CDR3 nucleotides: TGTGCCAGTAGTACCATAGCGGGAAGGGGCTCCTACGAGCAGTACTTC. Protein product: CASSTIAGRGSYEQYF.

The chain joins TRBV7-3 to TRBJ2-3, with 8 bases aligning to TRBD1. V shed 5 bases and J 4 bases; nucleotides not matched to a gene: 8. Per the germline V gene, CDR1 is SGHTA and CDR2 is FQGTGA. This CDR3 region has 15 residues. The CDR3 DNA reads TGTGCCAGCAGCCTCAGGGGGCTCAGCGCAGATACGCAGTATTTT. This encodes CASSLRGLSADTQYF. Full variable domain (missing parts from reference TRBV7-3 and TRBJ2-3): GAGVSQTPSNKVTEKGKYVELRCDPISGHTALYWYRQSLGQGPEFLIYFQGTGAADDSGLPNDRFFAVRPEGSVSTLKIQRTERGDSAVYLCASSLRGLSADTQYFGPGTRLTVL.

This clone was picked up a small number of times. V gene TRBV14 combines with J gene TRBJ2-7; 7 positions match TRBD2. Germline V lookup: CDR1 SGHDN, CDR2 FVKESK. With V trimmed by 8 bases and J by 1 base, 11 bases remained unmatched. This CDR3 spans 15 amino acids. For the CDR3, the DNA is TGTGCCAGCTCTTACAGCGGGGCTGCTTCCTACGAGCAGTACTTC. It specifies CASSYSGAASYEQYF.

This clone showed up just a few times. The rearrangement uses TRBV5-4 and TRBJ2-3; TRBD2 matches 7 bases. Germline V gene lookup returns CDR1 SGHNT and CDR2 YYREEE (reference sequence). The CDR3 runs to 14 residues. After removal of 5 bases from V and 6 bases from J, the junction contained 9 bases not matched to a gene. The CDR3 here is CASSARTSDDTQYF. The CDR3 nucleotides are TGTGCCAGCAGTGCCCGCACTAGCGACGATACGCAGTATTTT.